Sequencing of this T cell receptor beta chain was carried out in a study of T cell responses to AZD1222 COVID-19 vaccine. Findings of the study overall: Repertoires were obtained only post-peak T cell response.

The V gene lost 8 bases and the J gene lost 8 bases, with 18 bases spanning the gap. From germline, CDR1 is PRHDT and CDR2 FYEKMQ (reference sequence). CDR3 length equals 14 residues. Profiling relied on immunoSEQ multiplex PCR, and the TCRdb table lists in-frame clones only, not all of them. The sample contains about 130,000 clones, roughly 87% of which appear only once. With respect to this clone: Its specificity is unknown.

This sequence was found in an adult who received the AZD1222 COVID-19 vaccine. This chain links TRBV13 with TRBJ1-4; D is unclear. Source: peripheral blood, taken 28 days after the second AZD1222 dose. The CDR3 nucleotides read TGTGCCAGCTGTTCCGGAATCCTAGGGGAAAAACTGTTTTTT. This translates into CASCSGILGEKLFF. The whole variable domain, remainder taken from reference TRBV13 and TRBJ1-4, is AAGVIQSPRHLIKEKRETATLKCYPIPRHDTVYWYQQGPGQDPQFLISFYEKMQSDKGSIPDRFSAQQFSDYHSELNMSSLELGDSALYFCASCSGILGEKLFFGSGTQLSVL.